This entry is about one T cell receptor (beta chain). Its target is unknown. TCRdb's table, derived via immunoSEQ multiplex PCR, lists solely in-frame clones and lacks some. The sample holds about 26,000 clones, more than 75% seen once. This sample was included in a study of OX40 agonist ivuxolimab in advanced cancers. Overall study: Hepatocellular carcinoma, melanoma, renal cell or head and neck cancer occurred in dose-escalation patients. General study findings and limits: On average, a greater number of expanded clones characterised CD8+ T cells relative to CD4+. At 0.1 to 3.0 mg/kg and by week 6, CD4+ and CD8+ T cells in the blood had expanded clonally.

The CDR3 is 14 residues long. Looked up from germline, CDR1 is SNHLY and CDR2 is FYNNEI. The V segment lost 11 bases and the J segment 3 bases; nucleotides outside the gene matches: 10. The starting material was CD4+ or CD8+ T cells sorted from blood, obtained in a trial of the OX40 agonist ivuxolimab. The receptor's source is an adult with an advanced solid tumor such as melanoma, head and neck, liver or kidney cancer. This chain links TRBV2 with TRBJ1-1; 9 bases fit TRBD1. As DNA, the CDR3 is TGTGCCCGACAGGGGGGAGAAGGAGACACTGAAGCTTTCTTT. Translated: CARQGGEGDTEAFF.